A single sample is the source of the 11 T cell receptor beta chains below, sequenced in a study of T cell responses to AZD1222 COVID-19 vaccine. Here immunoSEQ multiplex PCR was the method, and the copy in TCRdb shows in-frame clones only, minus some. The sample shows about 120,000 clones, 87% of them seen only once. Sequences were derived from peripheral blood, sampled 28 days after the second AZD1222 dose. These receptors all come from an adult who received the AZD1222 COVID-19 vaccine.

The CDR3, as DNA: TGTGCCAGCAGACGGACTCGACAGACTGAAGCTTTCTTT. Protein product: CASRRTRQTEAFF. The chain recombines TRBV7-3 with TRBJ1-1, with TRBD1 as a possible D gene (5 bases). Germline-derived CDR1 and CDR2 are SGHTA and FQGTGA. CDR3 length equals 13 residues. V was clipped by 6 bases and J by 5 bases, with 13 bases between them.

The J gene is TRBJ1-5, the V gene TRBV7-9; D is unclear. Germline V gives CDR1 SEHNR, CDR2 FQNEAQ (reference sequence). V shed 4 bases and J shed 5 bases, with 6 bases lying between them. The CDR3 length is 12 residues. The CDR3 reads CASSSRYQPQHF. Written as DNA, the CDR3 is TGTGCCAGCAGCTCCCGCTATCAGCCCCAGCATTTT.

The chain recombines TRBV25-1 with TRBJ1-1; D perhaps matches TRBD1 (6 bases). The germline V gene has CDR1 MGHDK and CDR2 SYGVNS. The CDR3 is 13 residues long. V was pared by 6 bases and J by 5 bases, with 13 bases between. The CDR3 region has the DNA TGTGCCAGCAGGGCCCAGGGGCGAACTGAAGCTTTCTTT. Protein sequence: CASRAQGRTEAFF.

The V call is TRBV13, the J call TRBJ2-7, with D possibly TRBD1 on 6 matching bases. V was clipped by 5 bases and J by 7 bases, with 21 bases between them. Looked up from germline, CDR1 is PRHDT and CDR2 is FYEKMQ (reference sequence). The CDR3 spans 15 residues. CDR3 region: CASSSRGTSFREQYF. CDR3 sequence (DNA): TGTGCCAGCAGCAGCCGTGGGACAAGTTTTCGTGAGCAGTACTTC.

This rearrangement joins TRBV18 to TRBJ1-2; 8 bases fit TRBD1. The ends lost 6 bases at V and 4 bases at J; junction bases unmatched: 7. The CDR3 runs to 14 residues. In germline, CDR1 is KGHSH, CDR2 LQKENI. The CDR3 loop reads CASSLGDRGYGYTF. CDR3 in DNA: TGTGCCAGCTCCCTAGGAGACAGGGGCTATGGCTACACCTTC.

The chain has TRBV2 and TRBJ1-1; D may be TRBD1 (5 bases). The germline CDR1 and CDR2 sequences are SNHLY and FYNNEI. V lost 7 bases, J lost 5 bases, and 14 bases lay in between. The CDR3 spans 13 residues. CDR3: CASNPRVGTEAFF. In nucleotides, the CDR3 is TGTGCCAGCAACCCCAGGGTAGGGACTGAAGCTTTCTTT.

V and J are TRBV7-2 and TRBJ2-3; D might be TRBD2 (7 bases). The CDR3 loop spans 15 amino acids. Germline CDR1 reads SGHTA; CDR2 reads FQGNSA. The V end lost 6 bases, the J end lost 3 bases, and 16 bases lay between the germline ends. This chain's CDR3 is CASSPRRGGTDTQYF. CDR3 coding DNA: TGTGCCAGCAGTCCGAGGAGGGGGGGGACAGATACGCAGTATTTT.

The chain joins TRBV12-3 or TRBV12-4 to TRBJ1-5; no clear D gene. The CDR3 covers 13 residues. V dropped 1 base and J dropped 3 bases, with 4 bases sitting between them. CDR3 protein: CASSLGYNQPQHF. In DNA form, the CDR3 reads TGTGCCAGCAGTTTAGGGTACAATCAGCCCCAGCATTTT.

The V gene is TRBV5-1, the J gene TRBJ1-5; D uncertain. Trimming removed 0 bases from V and 3 bases from J, with 4 bases in between. Germline CDR1 SGHRS, CDR2 YFSETQ. This CDR3 comprises 13 residues. For the CDR3, the DNA is TGCGCCAGCAGCTTGGCTCCCAATCAGCCCCAGCATTTT. Translating gives CASSLAPNQPQHF. Filled out from reference TRBV5-1 and TRBJ1-5, the complete variable domain reads KAGVTQTPRYLIKTRGQQVTLSCSPISGHRSVSWYQQTPGQGLQFLFEYFSETQRNKGNFPGRFSGRQFSNSRSEMNVSTLELGDSALYLCASSLAPNQPQHFGDGTRLSIL.

The gene calls are TRBV2 and TRBJ2-2, with D possibly matching TRBD2 (6 bases). This CDR3 contains 17 residues. Germline V gene data show CDR1 as SNHLY and CDR2 as FYNNEI. Trimming left V 2 bases short and J 4 bases short, with 17 bases between. The CDR3 loop reads CASSEIGGGTGTGELFF. The CDR3 region has the DNA TGTGCCAGCAGTGAAATTGGTGGGGGGACGGGCACCGGGGAGCTGTTTTTT.

This clone was detected only once. The CDR3 region is CASSLADRGANEKLFF. The CDR3 DNA sequence: TGTGCCAGCAGCCTTGCAGACAGGGGGGCTAATGAAAAACTGTTTTTT. This sequence joins TRBV4-2 and TRBJ1-4; 9 nucleotides line up with TRBD1. The CDR3 extends over 16 amino acids. The germline V gene encodes CDR1 LGHNA and CDR2 YNFKEQ. The V gene end was trimmed by 4 bases and the J gene end by 3 bases; junction bases not matched to a gene: 6.